A selection of T cell receptor beta chains follows, all from one sample in a study of early T cells in non-severe SARS-CoV-2 infection. TCRdb independently ran MiXCR on the 5' RACE reads; one entry per CDR3 protein. The data show approximately 40,000 distinct CDR3 sequences, around 6.1% seen once. Sequencing was performed on whole blood, taken at baseline. All receptors come from an adult who was a healthcare worker with PCR-confirmed SARS-CoV-2 infection or an uninfected control (not recorded which). CDR3s include the opening cysteine and the closing phenylalanine or tryptophan. A D gene is named only where the DNA matches it firmly. The size entry is marked missing in some rows and otherwise reads once, few, many or a size class.

>TRBV15|TRBJ1-5|.|many
TGTGCCACCAGCGCGGAGTATAGCAATCAGCCCCAGCATTTT
CATSAEYSNQPQHF
>TRBV12-3/TRBV12-4|TRBJ2-3|.|few
TGTGCCAGCAGTTTGGGTAGGGGGGCAGATACGCAGTATTTT
CASSLGRGADTQYF
>TRBV7-9|TRBJ1-4|.|few
TGTGCCAGCAGCTTGGGCAGGGAGGATGAAAAACTGTTTTTT
CASSLGREDEKLFF
>TRBV15|TRBJ1-1|.|.
TGTGCCACCAGCAGAGATCTGGGGACCAGGCTTGAAGCTTTCTTT
CATSRDLGTRLEAFF
>TRBV10-3|TRBJ2-2|TRBD2|many
TGTGCCATACTAGCGGAATGGGGCGGGGAGCTGTTTTTT
CAILAEWGGELFF
>TRBV7-8|TRBJ2-2|.|many
TGTGCCAGCAGCTTGGCCCGGACGGCACTTTCCGGGGAGCTGTTTTTT
CASSLARTALSGELFF
>TRBV7-2|TRBJ2-1|.|few
TGTGCCAGCAGCTTAGCGAGCCTGGGGGAGCAGTTCTTC
CASSLASLGEQFF
>TRBV28|TRBJ2-7|TRBD2|few
TGTGCCAGCAGTGCGGGACTAGCGGGAGTGAGTTGCGAGCAGTACTTC
CASSAGLAGVSCEQYF
>TRBV7-9|TRBJ2-1|TRBD2|few
TGTGCCAGCAGCCCCGGGACTAGCGGGACGAACGTGCTATACAATGAGCAGTTCTTC
CASSPGTSGTNVLYNEQFF
>TRBV7-6|TRBJ1-2|.|many
TGTGCCAGCAGCTTAGCGCAGGGGTACGGCTACACCTTC
CASSLAQGYGYTF
>TRBV20-1|TRBJ2-4|TRBD1|many
TGCAGTGCCGTCGGACAGGGCATGACCAAAAACATTCAGTACTTC
CSAVGQGMTKNIQYF
>TRBV12-3/TRBV12-4|TRBJ2-7|TRBD1|many
TGTGCCAGCAGTTTTAGTCACAGGGGCCCCTACGAGCAGTACTTC
CASSFSHRGPYEQYF
>TRBV11-2|TRBJ2-4|TRBD1|.
TGTGCCAGCAGCCGCGACAGGGGGCTTGCCAAAAACATTCAGTACTTC
CASSRDRGLAKNIQYF
>TRBV25-1|TRBJ2-5|.|many
TGTGCCAGCAGTGAGTTCACAGACCAAGAGACCCAGTACTTC
CASSEFTDQETQYF
>TRBV7-8|TRBJ2-5|TRBD2|few
TGTGCCAGCAACCTATTTACTAGCGTAAGGAAGAAAGAGACCCAGTACTTC
CASNLFTSVRKKETQYF
>TRBV12-3/TRBV12-4|TRBJ2-3|.|many
TGTGCCAGCAAACCTGGGAGTAGCGCAGATACGCAGTATTTT
CASKPGSSADTQYF
>TRBV11-1|TRBJ1-1|.|few
TGTGCCAGCAGCCCTAGGGCCGAGGGCACTGAAGCTTTCTTT
CASSPRAEGTEAFF
>TRBV2|TRBJ2-3|TRBD1|many
TGTGCCAGCATGGATTTCAGGGGGCGAGCGGATACGCAGTATTTT
CASMDFRGRADTQYF
>TRBV5-1|TRBJ1-1|.|.
TGCGCCAGCAGCTTGACGCTCGGGGCTGAAGCTTTCTTT
CASSLTLGAEAFF
>TRBV6-5|TRBJ2-4|TRBD1|.
TGTGCCAGCAGGCCCGACAGGGGCTCCAAAAACATTCAGTACTTC
CASRPDRGSKNIQYF